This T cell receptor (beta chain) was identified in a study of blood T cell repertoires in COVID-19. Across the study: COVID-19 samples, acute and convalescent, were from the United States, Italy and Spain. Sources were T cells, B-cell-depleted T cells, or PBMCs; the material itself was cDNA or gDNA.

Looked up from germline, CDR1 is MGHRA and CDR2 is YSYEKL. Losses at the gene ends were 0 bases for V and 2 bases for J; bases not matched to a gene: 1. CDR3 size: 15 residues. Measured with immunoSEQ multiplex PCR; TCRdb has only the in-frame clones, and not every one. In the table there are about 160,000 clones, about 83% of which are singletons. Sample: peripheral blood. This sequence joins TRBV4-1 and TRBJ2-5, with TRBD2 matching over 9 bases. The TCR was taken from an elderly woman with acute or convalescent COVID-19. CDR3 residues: CASSQEGLAQETQYF. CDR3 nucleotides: TGCGCCAGCAGCCAAGAGGGACTAGCTCAAGAGACCCAGTACTTC.